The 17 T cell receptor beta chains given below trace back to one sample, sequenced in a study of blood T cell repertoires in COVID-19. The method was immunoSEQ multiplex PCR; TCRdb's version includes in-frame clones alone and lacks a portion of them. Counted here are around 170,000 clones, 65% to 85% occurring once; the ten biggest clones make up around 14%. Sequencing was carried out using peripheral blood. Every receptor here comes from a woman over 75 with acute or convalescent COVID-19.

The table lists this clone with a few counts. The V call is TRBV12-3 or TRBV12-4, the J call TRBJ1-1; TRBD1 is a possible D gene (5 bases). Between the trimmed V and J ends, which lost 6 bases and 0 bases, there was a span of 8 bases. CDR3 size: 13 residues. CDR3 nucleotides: TGTGCCAGCAGCCTACAGGTGAACACTGAAGCTTTCTTT. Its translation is CASSLQVNTEAFF.

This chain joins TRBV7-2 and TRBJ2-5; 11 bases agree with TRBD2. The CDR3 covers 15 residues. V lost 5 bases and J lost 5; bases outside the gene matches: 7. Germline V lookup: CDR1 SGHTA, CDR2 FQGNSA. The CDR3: CASSRSGGARETQYF. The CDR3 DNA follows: TGTGCCAGCAGCCGTAGCGGGGGGGCAAGGGAGACCCAGTACTTC.

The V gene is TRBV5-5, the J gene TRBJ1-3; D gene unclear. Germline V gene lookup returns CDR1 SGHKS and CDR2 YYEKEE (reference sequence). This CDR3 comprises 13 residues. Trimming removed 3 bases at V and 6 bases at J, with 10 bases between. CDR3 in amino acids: CASSSRDENTIYF. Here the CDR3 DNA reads TGTGCCAGCAGCTCGAGAGATGAAAACACCATATATTTT.

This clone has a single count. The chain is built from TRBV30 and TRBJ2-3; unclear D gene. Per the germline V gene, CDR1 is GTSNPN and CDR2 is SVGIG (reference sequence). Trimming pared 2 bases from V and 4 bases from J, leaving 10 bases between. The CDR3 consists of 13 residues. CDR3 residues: CAWSRRRADTQYF. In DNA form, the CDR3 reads TGTGCCTGGAGTAGACGTCGGGCAGATACGCAGTATTTT.

In DNA form, the CDR3 reads TGTGCCAGCAGCTTAGCCCGGTCTAGCGGGGGTAGCACAGATACGCAGTATTTT. Its protein product is CASSLARSSGGSTDTQYF. The chain links TRBV11-3 to TRBJ2-3, with TRBD2 identical over 10 bases. The CDR3 extends over 18 amino acids. Germline values: CDR1 SGHNT, CDR2 YENEEA. With 1 base clipped from V and 0 bases from J, the junction kept 7 bases outside the gene matches.

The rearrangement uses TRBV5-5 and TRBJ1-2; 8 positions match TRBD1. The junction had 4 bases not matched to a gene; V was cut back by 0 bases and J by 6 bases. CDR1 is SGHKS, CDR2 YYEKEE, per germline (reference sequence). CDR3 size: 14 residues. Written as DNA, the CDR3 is TGTGCCAGCAGCTTGGCCAGGGGGCTTGATGGCTACACCTTC. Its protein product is CASSLARGLDGYTF.

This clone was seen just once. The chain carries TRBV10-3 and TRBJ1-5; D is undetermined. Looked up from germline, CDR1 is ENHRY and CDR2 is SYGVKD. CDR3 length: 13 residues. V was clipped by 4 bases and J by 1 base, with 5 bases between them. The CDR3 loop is CAISGGSNQPQHF. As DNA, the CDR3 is TGTGCCATCAGTGGAGGGAGCAATCAGCCCCAGCATTTT.

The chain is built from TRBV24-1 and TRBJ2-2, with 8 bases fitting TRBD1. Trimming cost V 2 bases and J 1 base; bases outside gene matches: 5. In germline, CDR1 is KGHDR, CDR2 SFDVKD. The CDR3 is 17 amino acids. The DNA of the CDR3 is TGTGCCACCAGTGATTGGGGGACAGGAAGGAACACCGGGGAGCTGTTTTTT. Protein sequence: CATSDWGTGRNTGELFF.

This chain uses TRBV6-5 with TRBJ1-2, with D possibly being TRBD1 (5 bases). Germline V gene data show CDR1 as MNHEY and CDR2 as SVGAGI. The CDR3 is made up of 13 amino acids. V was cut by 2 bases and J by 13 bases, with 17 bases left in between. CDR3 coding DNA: TGTGCCAGCAGTTACGTAGCCTCAAGGACACCCACCTTC. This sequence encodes CASSYVASRTPTF.

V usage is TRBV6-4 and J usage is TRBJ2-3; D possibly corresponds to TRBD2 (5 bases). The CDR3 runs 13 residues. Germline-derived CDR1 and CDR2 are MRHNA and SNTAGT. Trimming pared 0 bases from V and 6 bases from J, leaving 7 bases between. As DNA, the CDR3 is TGTGCCAGCAGTGACTCGTCTAGCGATACGCAGTATTTT. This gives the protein CASSDSSSDTQYF.

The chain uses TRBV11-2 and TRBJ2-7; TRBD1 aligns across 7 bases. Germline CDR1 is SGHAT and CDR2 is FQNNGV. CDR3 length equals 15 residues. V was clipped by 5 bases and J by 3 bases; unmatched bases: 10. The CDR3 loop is CASSRDSRPYYEQYF. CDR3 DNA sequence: TGTGCCAGCAGCCGGGACAGCCGGCCTTACTACGAGCAGTACTTC.

The CDR3: CASSLGGVYEQYF. The CDR3 region has the DNA TGTGCCAGCAGTTTGGGAGGAGTCTACGAGCAGTACTTC. The V and J genes are TRBV7-8 and TRBJ2-7, with D perhaps TRBD2 (6 bases). CDR3 length: 13 amino acids. The V gene's germline CDR1 is SGHVS and CDR2 FQNEAQ. V was cut by 6 bases and J by 3 bases, with 12 bases left in between.

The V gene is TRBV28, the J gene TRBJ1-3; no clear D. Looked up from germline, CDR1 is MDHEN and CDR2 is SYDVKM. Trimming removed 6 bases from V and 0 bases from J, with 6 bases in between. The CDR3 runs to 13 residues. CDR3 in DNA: TGTGCCAGCAGAAAGAGCTCTGGAAACACCATATATTTT. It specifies CASRKSSGNTIYF. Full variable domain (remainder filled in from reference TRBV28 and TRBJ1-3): DVKVTQSSRYLVKRTGEKVFLECVQDMDHENMFWYRQDPGLGLRLIYFSYDVKMKEKGDIPEGYSVSREKKERFSLILESASTNQTSMYLCASRKSSGNTIYFGEGSWLTVV.

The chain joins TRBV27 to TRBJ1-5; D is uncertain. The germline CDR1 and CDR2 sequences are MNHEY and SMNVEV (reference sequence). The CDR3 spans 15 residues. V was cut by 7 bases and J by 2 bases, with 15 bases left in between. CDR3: CASTSLGSGNQPQHF. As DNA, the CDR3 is TGTGCCAGCACCAGCTTGGGGAGTGGCAATCAGCCCCAGCATTTT.

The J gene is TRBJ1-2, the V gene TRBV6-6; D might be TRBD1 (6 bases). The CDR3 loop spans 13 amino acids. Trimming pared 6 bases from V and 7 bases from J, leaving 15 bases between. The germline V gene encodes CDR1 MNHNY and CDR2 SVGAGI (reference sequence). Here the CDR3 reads CASRPGGGSGYTF. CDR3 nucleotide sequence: TGTGCCAGCAGGCCTGGGGGGGGCTCTGGCTACACCTTC.

The CDR3: CASLPWVSTSGETGELFF. The CDR3 DNA reads as TGTGCCAGCTTACCGTGGGTTTCGACTAGCGGAGAAACCGGGGAGCTGTTTTTT. The V gene is TRBV27, the J gene TRBJ2-2; 9 positions agree with TRBD2. Looked up from germline, CDR1 is MNHEY and CDR2 is SMNVEV (reference sequence). This CDR3 has 18 residues. V shed 8 bases and J 5 bases; nucleotides not matched to a gene: 18.

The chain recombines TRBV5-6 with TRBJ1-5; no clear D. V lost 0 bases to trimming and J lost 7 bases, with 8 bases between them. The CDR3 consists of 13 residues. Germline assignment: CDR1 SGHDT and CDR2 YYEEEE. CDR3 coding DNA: TGTGCCAGCAGCTTGGTCGGGTCCCAGCCCCAGCATTTT. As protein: CASSLVGSQPQHF. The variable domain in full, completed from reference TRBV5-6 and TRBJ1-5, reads DAGVTQSPTHLIKTRGQQVTLRCSPKSGHDTVSWYQQALGQGPQFIFQYYEEEERQRGNFPDRFSGHQFPNYSSELNVNALLLGDSALYLCASSLVGSQPQHFGDGTRLSIL.